This TCR beta chain was sequenced during a study of T cells after yellow fever vaccination (dated by TCRdb to between 2018 and 2021). Regarding the study in general: The SMART-Seq v4 Ultra Low Input RNA kit was used to prepare libraries from fractions with low cell numbers. To follow T-cell clones before and after both primary and booster YFV17D yellow fever vaccination, bulk TCR alpha and beta repertoires underwent longitudinal sequencing. The cohort comprised two healthy male donors, one aged 18 to 29 and one aged 30 to 40 years. Blood samples were taken at several timepoints before and after primary and secondary immunization, and bulk PBMC replicates and cell subsets were isolated. Study-wide conclusions, independent of this receptor: Most clones expanded after primary vaccination were re-detected after the booster (96% of CD4 and more than 70% of CD8), suggesting broad memory maintenance. The secondary T-cell response was weaker than the primary response but faster, peaking on day 5 instead of day 15. Because abundant contaminating clonotypes from the bulk population could be contained in FACS-sorted repertoires, computational filtering was required. Because the study included only a couple of donors, the extent to which the findings can be generalized is limited. A small share of clonotypes occurred in both CD4 and CD8 compartments, likely arising from convergent recombination.

This clonotype was counted many times. It lacks a known antigen. Base quality data are lacking; no much larger clone is found one base away. TCR cDNA was synthesized by 5'RACE template switching, through which a universal primer site and unique molecular identifiers were introduced. Priming for cDNA synthesis came from both the TCR alpha and TCR beta constant segments. Two PCR steps were used to amplify libraries, with sample barcodes and sequencing adapters being added in the second step. Libraries were sequenced on Illumina HiSeq 2500 (2x100 bp) or NovaSeq (2x150 bp). As for how the authors treated the data: MIGEC was used to demultiplex reads and collapse the reads into UMI consensus sequences, and MiXCR was used for V(D)J alignment. Vaccine-responding clonotypes were defined with edgeR using replicate PBMC samples, requiring FDR below 0.01 and a log2 fold change above 5 up to day 15. Bulk clonotypes were assigned CD4 or CD8 identity according to which sequenced CD4 or CD8 repertoire held them at higher abundance. The public sequencing data were trimmed at Q25 with fastp and processed into clonotypes with MiXCR by TCRdb, which kept only in-frame beta chains. Every entry covers one CDR3 protein and lists the most common genes and DNA from its rows. These V and J calls derive from TCRdb rather than the authors' analysis. The sample table lists approximately 600,000 distinct CDR3 sequences, 10% to 15% of them with a count of one. The ten largest account for more than 12% of the sample.

Interpreted using the paper, the treatment or condition label stands for: live attenuated yellow fever vaccine strain. Two biological replicates of bulk PBMCs were collected at each blood-draw timepoint. A standard Ficoll-Paque protocol was used to isolate PBMCs from peripheral blood. RNA was extracted with TriZol from bulk PBMCs, CD4 and CD8 fractions, and dextramer-positive and dextramer-negative fractions. Reading the germline V gene gives CDR1 ENHRY and CDR2 SYGVKD. Here V drops 3 bases and J drops 8 bases, and the junction holds 8 bases not matched to any gene. Its CDR3 holds 17 amino acids, cysteine through phenylalanine. Kept here is only the CDR3 DNA, which spans 51 bases and is read in frame from base 1.

This sequence was found in a man aged 25 to 40 who received the YFV17D yellow fever vaccine. Specimen: PBMCs, collected on the day of the yellow fever booster vaccination. The chain was built from TRBV10-3 and TRBJ2-1; TRBD2 agrees with 15 junctional bases. At the DNA level, the sequence is TGTGCCATCAGTGATGGACTAGCGGGAGGGCTAGGGGATGAGCAGTTCTTC. It encodes CAISDGLAGGLGDEQFF.